The present T cell receptor beta chain was sequenced within a study of cytomegalovirus exposure and HLA in healthy donors. Trimming cost V 2 bases and J 4 bases; bases outside gene matches: 12. The CDR3 is 17 amino acids. The germline V gene encodes CDR1 KGHSH and CDR2 LQKENI. The PCR was carried out with 60 Vbeta primers and 13 Jbeta primers. Sequenced by immunoSEQ multiplex PCR; TCRdb stores in-frame clones only, minus some. This table lists 30,000 to 45,000 clones. Source material: PBMCs. The chain has TRBV18 and TRBJ2-5; 8 bases map to TRBD1. This receptor was obtained from a man aged 40-50 years in good health and CMV-seropositive. CDR3 sequence: CASSPGTVQGARETQYF. CDR3 coding DNA: TGTGCCAGCTCACCAGGCACGGTCCAGGGGGCGCGAGAGACCCAGTACTTC.